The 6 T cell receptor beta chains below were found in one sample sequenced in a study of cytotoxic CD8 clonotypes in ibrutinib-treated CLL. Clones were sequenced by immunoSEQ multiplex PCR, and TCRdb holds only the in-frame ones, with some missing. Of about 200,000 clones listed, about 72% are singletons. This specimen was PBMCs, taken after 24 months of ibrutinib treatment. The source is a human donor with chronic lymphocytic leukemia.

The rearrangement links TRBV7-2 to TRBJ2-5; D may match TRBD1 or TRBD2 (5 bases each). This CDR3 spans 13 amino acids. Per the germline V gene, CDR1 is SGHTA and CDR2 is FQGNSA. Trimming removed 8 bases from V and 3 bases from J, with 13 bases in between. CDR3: CASAPGAEETQYF. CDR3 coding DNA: TGTGCCAGCGCCCCCGGGGCGGAAGAGACCCAGTACTTC.

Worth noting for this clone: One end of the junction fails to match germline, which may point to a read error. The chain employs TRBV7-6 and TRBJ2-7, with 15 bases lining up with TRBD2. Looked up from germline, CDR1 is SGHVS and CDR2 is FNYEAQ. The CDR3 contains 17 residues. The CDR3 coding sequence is TGTGCCAGCAGTTTAGGACTAGCGGGGGGGAGCTCCTACGAGCAGTACTTC. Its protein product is CASSLGLAGGSSYEQYF.

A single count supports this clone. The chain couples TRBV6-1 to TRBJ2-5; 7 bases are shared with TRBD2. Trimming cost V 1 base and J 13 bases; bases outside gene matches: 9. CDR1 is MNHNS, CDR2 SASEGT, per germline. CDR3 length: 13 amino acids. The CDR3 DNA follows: TGTGCCAGCAGTGAAGGGGGGGAGGGCGCGCCGTACTTC. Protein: CASSEGGEGAPYF.

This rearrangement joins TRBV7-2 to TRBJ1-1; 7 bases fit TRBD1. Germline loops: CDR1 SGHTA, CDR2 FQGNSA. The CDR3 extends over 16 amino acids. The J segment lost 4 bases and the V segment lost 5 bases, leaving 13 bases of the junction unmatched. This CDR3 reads CASSTGPTGEGTEAFF. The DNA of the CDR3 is TGTGCCAGCAGCACAGGCCCTACAGGGGAGGGCACTGAAGCTTTCTTT.

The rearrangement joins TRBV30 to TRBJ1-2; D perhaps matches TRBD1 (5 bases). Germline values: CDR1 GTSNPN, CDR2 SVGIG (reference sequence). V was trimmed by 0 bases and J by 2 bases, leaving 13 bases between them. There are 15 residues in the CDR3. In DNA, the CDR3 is TGTGCCTGGAGTGTAGGGGCTCAGCGGAACTATGGCTACACCTTC. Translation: CAWSVGAQRNYGYTF.

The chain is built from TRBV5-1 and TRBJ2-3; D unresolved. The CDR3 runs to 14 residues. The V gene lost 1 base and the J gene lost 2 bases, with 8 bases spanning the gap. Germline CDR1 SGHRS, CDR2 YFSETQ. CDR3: CASSLPQNTDTQYF. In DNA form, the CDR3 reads TGCGCCAGCAGCTTGCCTCAAAACACAGATACGCAGTATTTT.